One sample yielded the 25 T cell receptor beta chains listed below, sequenced in a study of T cell changes during pregnancy in multiple sclerosis. Only in-frame clones appear in the TCRdb table, and some are missing; sequencing was by immunoSEQ multiplex PCR. Among roughly 75,000 clones listed, 85% to 95% were seen once. The sample here was peripheral blood, taken in the third trimester of pregnancy. The receptor set was obtained from a female donor in good health, enrolled as a control in a pregnancy study.

This clone has just one count. The chain employs TRBV7-3 and TRBJ2-3, with D perhaps matching TRBD1 (5 bases). Between the trimmed V and J ends, which lost 2 bases and 3 bases, there was a span of 12 bases. The CDR3 runs to 15 residues. Germline CDR1 SGHTA, CDR2 FQGTGA. Here the CDR3 reads CASSLQGALTDTQYF. Written as DNA, the CDR3 is TGTGCCAGCAGCTTACAGGGCGCCTTAACAGATACGCAGTATTTT.

The rearrangement uses TRBV6-6 and TRBJ2-1; D is undetermined. V dropped 4 bases and J dropped 5 bases, with 9 bases sitting between them. CDR1 and CDR2 from the germline V gene are MNHNY and SVGAGI (reference sequence). The CDR3 spans 13 residues. The CDR3 sequence: CASSSRLNNEQFF. CDR3 coding DNA: TGTGCCAGCAGTTCCAGGTTAAACAATGAGCAGTTCTTC.

The gene calls are TRBV7-9 and TRBJ1-2; D gene ambiguous. CDR1 SEHNR and CDR2 FQNEAQ come from the germline V gene (reference sequence). V was shortened by 1 base and J by 1 base, with 7 bases between the two germline ends. CDR3 length: 14 residues. CDR3 DNA sequence: TGTGCCAGCAGCTTAGGGCAGATTAACTATGGCTACACCTTC. Its translation is CASSLGQINYGYTF.

The chain links TRBV2 to TRBJ1-5; D ambiguous. Deletions cut 7 bases from V and 2 bases from J, with 9 bases between. The CDR3 is 13 amino acids. Per germline, CDR1 SNHLY and CDR2 FYNNEI. The CDR3 region has the DNA TGTGCCAGCATTCGCGAGGGCAATCAGCCCCAGCATTTT. Translation: CASIREGNQPQHF.

This clone was found a few times. The rearrangement uses TRBV15 and TRBJ2-5; 7 bases line up with TRBD2. The CDR3 consists of 14 residues. Germline CDR1 is LNHNV and CDR2 is YYDKDF (reference sequence). V shed 0 bases and J 4 bases; nucleotides not matched to a gene: 2. This chain's CDR3 is CATSRDGGVETQYF. The CDR3 coding sequence is TGTGCCACCAGCAGAGATGGGGGGGTAGAGACCCAGTACTTC.

The chain has TRBV6-4 and TRBJ2-2; 12 bases agree with TRBD2. The junction had 12 bases not matched to a gene; V was cut back by 6 bases and J by 10 bases. The CDR3 extends over 16 amino acids. The germline V gene encodes CDR1 MRHNA and CDR2 SNTAGT. The CDR3 here is CASSASGRAEAEELFF. The CDR3 DNA follows: TGTGCCAGCAGCGCTAGCGGGAGGGCCGAAGCCGAGGAGCTGTTTTTT.

The chain combines TRBV27 with TRBJ2-2, with 10 bases fitting TRBD1. The CDR3 length is 16 residues. After removal of 5 bases from V and 3 bases from J, the junction contained 6 bases not matched to a gene. The germline V gene has CDR1 MNHEY and CDR2 SMNVEV (reference sequence). The CDR3 DNA reads TGTGCCAGCAGTCCCCGGGGGACAGGGGACACCGGGGAGCTGTTTTTT. Translation: CASSPRGTGDTGELFF.

V gene TRBV6-5 combines with J gene TRBJ2-7, with a possible D match to TRBD1 (5 bases). V shed 2 bases and J shed 2 bases, with 10 bases lying between them. Looked up from germline, CDR1 is MNHEY and CDR2 is SVGAGI. This CDR3 is 14 amino acids long. CDR3 nucleotide sequence: TGTGCCAGCAGTTACAACCAGGACACCTACGAGCAGTACTTC. Its protein is CASSYNQDTYEQYF.

This chain uses TRBV6-5 with TRBJ1-2; 7 nucleotides align to TRBD1. With V trimmed by 4 bases and J by 3 bases, 8 bases remained unmatched. This CDR3 is built from 15 residues. The germline CDR1 and CDR2 sequences are MNHEY and SVGAGI. This CDR3 is CASSSTGPIYYGYTF. The CDR3 bases are TGTGCCAGCAGTTCGACAGGGCCAATATACTATGGCTACACCTTC.

This chain connects TRBV2 to TRBJ2-7; 7 bases are a match to TRBD1. Losses at the gene ends were 6 bases for V and 3 bases for J; bases not matched to a gene: 5. The germline V gene has CDR1 SNHLY and CDR2 FYNNEI. The CDR3 contains 13 residues. CDR3 bases: TGTGCCAGCAGGGGGGCAGGGGGCTACGAGCAGTACTTC. It codes for CASRGAGGYEQYF.

The J gene is TRBJ1-2, the V gene TRBV6-5; 8 bases match TRBD1. The CDR3 covers 14 residues. The V gene's germline CDR1 is MNHEY and CDR2 SVGAGI. V lost 8 bases to trimming and J lost 4 bases; unmatched junction nucleotides: 9. CDR3: CASRGQGGPYGYTF. The CDR3, as DNA: TGTGCCAGCCGCGGACAGGGTGGACCCTATGGCTACACCTTC.

The rearrangement uses TRBV27 and TRBJ1-2; 10 bases match TRBD1. Germline CDR1 reads MNHEY; CDR2 reads SMNVEV (reference sequence). The CDR3 consists of 16 residues. V was pared by 6 bases and J by 5 bases, with 12 bases of the junction left unmatched. CDR3 sequence reads: CASSRDRDRGFYGYTF. The CDR3 nucleotides are TGTGCCAGCAGCCGGGACCGGGACAGGGGTTTTTATGGCTACACCTTC.

The rearrangement links TRBV5-1 to TRBJ2-5; 10 nucleotides match TRBD2. Trimming took 4 bases from V and 5 from J; bases not matched to a gene: 14. Germline CDR1 SGHRS, CDR2 YFSETQ. The CDR3 consists of 17 residues. The CDR3 reads CASSGNWTSGHMETQYF. The CDR3 coding sequence is TGCGCCAGCAGCGGCAACTGGACTAGCGGCCACATGGAGACCCAGTACTTC.

J is TRBJ1-5 and V is TRBV5-5; D might be TRBD1 (6 bases). V shed 0 bases and J shed 7 bases, with 11 bases lying between them. The CDR3 runs to 14 residues. The germline V gene encodes CDR1 SGHKS and CDR2 YYEKEE (reference sequence). The CDR3 bases are TGTGCCAGCAGCTTGGTGGCAGGGGTCCAGCCCCAGCATTTT. This gives the protein CASSLVAGVQPQHF. The complete variable domain, with remaining parts taken from reference TRBV5-5 and TRBJ1-5, reads DAGVTQSPTHLIKTRGQQVTLRCSPISGHKSVSWYQQVLGQGPQFIFQYYEKEERGRGNFPDRFSARQFPNYSSELNVNALLLGDSALYLCASSLVAGVQPQHFGDGTRLSIL.

The CDR3 sequence is CASSYLSVNQPQHF. In DNA, the CDR3 is TGTGCCAGCAGTTACTTAAGCGTCAATCAGCCCCAGCATTTT. This chain joins TRBV6-5 and TRBJ1-5; D remains ambiguous. The V gene lost 1 base and the J gene lost 3 bases, with 7 bases spanning the gap. CDR1 and CDR2 (germline): MNHEY, SVGAGI. The CDR3 extends over 14 amino acids.

In nucleotides, the CDR3 is TGTGCCAGCAGAAAGACAGGGGGTGGCTCCGAGCAGTACTTC. Its translation: CASRKTGGGSEQYF. The J gene is TRBJ2-7, the V gene TRBV28; 9 nucleotides match TRBD1. The CDR3 loop spans 14 amino acids. Trimming took 6 bases from V and 6 from J; bases not matched to a gene: 9. Germline loops: CDR1 MDHEN, CDR2 SYDVKM.

The CDR3 loop is CASSLAAGASNQPQHF. CDR3 DNA sequence: TGTGCCAGCAGCTTAGCGGCTGGGGCCAGCAATCAGCCCCAGCATTTT. The genes are TRBV7-2 and TRBJ1-5, with D possibly matching TRBD1 (5 bases). Trimming took 0 bases from V and 1 from J, leaving 10 bases between them. CDR3 length: 16 residues. CDR1 and CDR2 (germline): SGHTA, FQGNSA.

For the CDR3, the DNA is TGTGCCAGTAACGGGGTGGCGGGAGGGGCGAACTACGAGCAGTACTTC. It specifies CASNGVAGGANYEQYF. The V call is TRBV28, the J call TRBJ2-7; 9 nucleotides align to TRBD2. Trimming at V came to 9 bases and at J to 3 bases, leaving 15 bases not matched to a gene. CDR3 length equals 16 residues. Germline values: CDR1 MDHEN, CDR2 SYDVKM.

This chain connects TRBV6-5 to TRBJ2-2; 7 positions agree with TRBD1. V shed 8 bases and J 1 base; nucleotides not matched to a gene: 7. Germline V gives CDR1 MNHEY, CDR2 SVGAGI. The CDR3 is 15 residues long. The CDR3 DNA sequence: TGTGCCAGCCGGACAGGCCCGATGAACACCGGGGAGCTGTTTTTT. It specifies CASRTGPMNTGELFF.

This clone was observed a single time. This CDR3 reads CASSQGWPRLAGGRASTDTQYF. Written as DNA, the CDR3 is TGTGCCAGCAGCCAAGGGTGGCCGAGACTAGCGGGAGGGAGAGCTAGCACAGATACGCAGTATTTT. The V gene is TRBV4-2, the J gene TRBJ2-3; 14 bases are a match to TRBD2. Trimming took 1 base from V and 0 from J; bases not matched to a gene: 15. The CDR3 runs 22 residues. In germline, CDR1 is LGHNA, CDR2 YNFKEQ.

With respect to this clone: Mismatch with germline at one junction end may stem from a read error. The gene calls are TRBV7-7 and TRBJ2-5; D ambiguous. Per germline, CDR1 SSHAT and CDR2 FNYEAQ (reference sequence). The CDR3 sequence is 16 residues long. CDR3 protein: CASSSASASGPGTQYF. The CDR3 DNA is TGTGCTAGCAGCTCAGCCTCAGCGAGTGGTCCGGGGACCCAGTACTTC.

The chain combines TRBV13 with TRBJ2-2, with TRBD2 matching 9 bases. J lost 5 bases, V lost 5 bases, and 6 bases had no gene match. In germline, CDR1 is PRHDT, CDR2 FYEKMQ (reference sequence). The CDR3 consists of 15 residues. Here the CDR3 DNA reads TGTGCCAGCAGCCAGGGACTAGCAAGAACCGGGGAGCTGTTTTTT. Residues: CASSQGLARTGELFF.

The chain recombines TRBV5-1 with TRBJ1-1; 9 bases are shared with TRBD1. Germline V gene lookup returns CDR1 SGHRS and CDR2 YFSETQ. Unmatched junction bases numbered 5, after V lost 0 bases and J lost 5 bases. CDR3 size: 15 residues. The CDR3 region is CASSLVGTGLTEAFF. Written as DNA, the CDR3 is TGCGCCAGCAGCTTGGTCGGGACAGGGTTAACTGAAGCTTTCTTT.

The gene calls are TRBV7-3 and TRBJ1-1, with TRBD1 identical over 9 bases. In germline, CDR1 is SGHTA, CDR2 FQGTGA. This CDR3 has 20 amino acids. Trimming at V came to 1 base and at J to 1 base, leaving 16 bases not matched to a gene. CDR3 residues: CASSLSPTGGAGFKNTEAFF. The CDR3 DNA sequence: TGTGCCAGCAGCTTAAGTCCTACAGGGGGCGCTGGCTTCAAGAACACTGAAGCTTTCTTT.

V and J are TRBV9 and TRBJ2-5, with D tentatively TRBD2 (5 bases). From germline, CDR1 is SGDLS and CDR2 YYNGEE. This CDR3 contains 15 residues. The V and J ends lost 0 bases and 5 bases respectively, with 14 bases between them. Here the CDR3 DNA reads TGTGCCAGCAGCGTAGCGCTAGCACCGAGGGAGACCCAGTACTTC. Translating it yields CASSVALAPRETQYF.